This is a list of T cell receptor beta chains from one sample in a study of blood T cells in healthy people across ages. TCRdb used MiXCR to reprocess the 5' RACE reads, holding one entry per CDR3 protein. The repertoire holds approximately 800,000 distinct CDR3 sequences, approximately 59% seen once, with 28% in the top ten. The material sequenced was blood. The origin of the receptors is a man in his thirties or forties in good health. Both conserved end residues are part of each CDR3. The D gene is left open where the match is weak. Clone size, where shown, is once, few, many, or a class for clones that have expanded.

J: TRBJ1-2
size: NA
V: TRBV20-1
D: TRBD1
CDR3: CSARDRGHGYGYTF
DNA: TGCAGTGCTAGAGACAGGGGGCATGGGTATGGCTACACCTTC

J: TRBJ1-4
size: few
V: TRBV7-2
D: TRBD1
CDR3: CASSSRGTGGEKLFF
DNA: TGTGCCAGCAGCTCCCGTGGGACAGGGGGTGAAAAACTGTTTTTT

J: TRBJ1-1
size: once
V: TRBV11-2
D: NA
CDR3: CASTPGRGTEAFF
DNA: TGTGCCAGCACGCCCGGCAGGGGCACTGAAGCTTTCTTT

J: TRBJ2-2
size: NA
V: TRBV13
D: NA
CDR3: CASAGARTGELFF
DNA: TGTGCCAGCGCCGGGGCACGCACCGGGGAGCTGTTTTTT

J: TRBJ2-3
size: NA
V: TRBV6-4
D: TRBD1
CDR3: CASSDGQGADAQYF
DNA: TGTGCCAGCAGTGACGGACAGGGGGCAGATGCGCAGTATTTT

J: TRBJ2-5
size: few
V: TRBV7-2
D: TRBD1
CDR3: CASSLADRRGETQYF
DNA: TGTGCCAGCAGCTTAGCGGACAGGAGAGGAGAGACCCAGTACTTC

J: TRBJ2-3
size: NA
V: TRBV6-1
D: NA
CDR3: CASSYKPTITDTQYF
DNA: TGTGCCAGCAGCTACAAACCGACGATCACAGATACGCAGTATTTT

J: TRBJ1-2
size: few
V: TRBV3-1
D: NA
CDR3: CASSQDAGYYGYTF
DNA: TGTGCCAGCAGCCAAGATGCGGGGTACTATGGCTACACCTTC

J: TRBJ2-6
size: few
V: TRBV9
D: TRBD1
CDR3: CASSGLRDREYSGANVLTF
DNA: TGTGCCAGCAGCGGATTACGGGACAGGGAATACTCTGGGGCCAACGTCCTGACTTTC

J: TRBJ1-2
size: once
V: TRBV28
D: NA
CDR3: CASRTNNFNYGYTF
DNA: TGTGCCAGCAGGACGAACAATTTTAACTATGGCTACACCTTC

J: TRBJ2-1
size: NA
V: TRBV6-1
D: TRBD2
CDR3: CASSLGLATHEQFF
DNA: TGTGCCAGCAGCTTGGGACTAGCTACTCATGAGCAGTTCTTC

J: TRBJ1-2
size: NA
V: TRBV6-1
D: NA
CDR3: CASSEGRDYGYTF
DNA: TGTGCCAGCAGTGAAGGGCGAGACTATGGCTACACCTTC

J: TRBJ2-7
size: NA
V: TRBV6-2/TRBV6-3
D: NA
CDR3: CASSRQDEQYF
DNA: TGTGCCAGCAGTCGACAAGACGAGCAGTACTTC

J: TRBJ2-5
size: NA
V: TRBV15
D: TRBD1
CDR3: CATSRDRTGGLETQYF
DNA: TGTGCCACCAGCAGAGACAGGACAGGGGGCCTAGAGACCCAGTACTTC

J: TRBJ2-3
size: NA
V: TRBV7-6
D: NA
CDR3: CASSRQGTHTDTQYF
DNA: TGTGCCAGCAGTCGCCAGGGCACACACACAGATACGCAGTATTTT

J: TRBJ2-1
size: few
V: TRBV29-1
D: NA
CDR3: CSVSDVYNEQFF
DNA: TGCAGCGTTTCGGACGTCTACAATGAGCAGTTCTTC

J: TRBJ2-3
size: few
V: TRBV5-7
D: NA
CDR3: CASSSGDRTDTQYF
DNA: TGTGCCAGCAGCTCAGGGGACCGCACAGATACGCAGTATTTT

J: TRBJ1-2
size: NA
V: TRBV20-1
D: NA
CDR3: CSAPPRDYGYTF
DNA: TGCAGTGCCCCCCCAAGGGACTATGGCTACACCTTC

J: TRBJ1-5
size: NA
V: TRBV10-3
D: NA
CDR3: CAIGTADQPQHF
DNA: TGTGCCATAGGGACCGCCGATCAGCCCCAGCATTTT

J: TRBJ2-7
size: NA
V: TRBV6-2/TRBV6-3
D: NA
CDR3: CASSYLRSSYEQYF
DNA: TGTGCCAGCAGTTACCTCAGAAGCTCCTACGAGCAGTACTTC

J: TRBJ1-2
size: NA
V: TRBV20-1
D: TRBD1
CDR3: CSVPGTGMYGYTF
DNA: TGCAGTGTTCCCGGGACAGGGATGTATGGCTACACCTTC

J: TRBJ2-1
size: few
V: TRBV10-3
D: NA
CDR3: CAISVAGPYNEQFF
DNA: TGTGCCATCAGTGTTGCGGGACCCTACAATGAGCAGTTCTTC

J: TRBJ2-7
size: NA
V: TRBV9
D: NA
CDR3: CASSAIEDEQYF
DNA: TGTGCCAGCAGCGCCATCGAGGACGAGCAGTACTTC

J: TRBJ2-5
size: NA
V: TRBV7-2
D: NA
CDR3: CASSLRLQTVLETQYF
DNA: TGTGCCAGCAGCTTAAGATTGCAGACTGTATTGGAGACCCAGTACTTC

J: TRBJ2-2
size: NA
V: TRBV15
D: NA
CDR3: CATSSDYGTERSGELFF
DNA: TGTGCCACCAGCAGTGACTATGGGACCGAGCGGTCCGGGGAGCTGTTTTTT

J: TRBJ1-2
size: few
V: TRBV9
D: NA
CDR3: CASSGAVMGRLYGYTF
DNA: TGTGCCAGCAGCGGGGCGGTCATGGGACGGCTCTATGGCTACACCTTC

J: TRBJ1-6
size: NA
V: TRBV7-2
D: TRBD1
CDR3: CASSSPVGQDDSPLHF
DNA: TGTGCCAGCAGCTCCCCCGTGGGACAGGACGATTCACCCCTCCACTTT

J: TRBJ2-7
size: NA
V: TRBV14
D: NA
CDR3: CASSQDWDEQYF
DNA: TGTGCCAGCAGCCAAGATTGGGACGAGCAGTACTTC

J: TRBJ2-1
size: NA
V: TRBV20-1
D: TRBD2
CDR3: CSALQRAGGDEQFF
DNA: TGCAGTGCGCTTCAACGAGCGGGGGGTGATGAGCAGTTCTTC

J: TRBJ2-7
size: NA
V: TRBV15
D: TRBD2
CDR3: CATSRRRTSGGLHEQYF
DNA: TGTGCCACCAGCAGACGAAGGACTAGCGGGGGGTTGCACGAGCAGTACTTC

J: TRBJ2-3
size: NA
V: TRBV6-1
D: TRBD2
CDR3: CASLNSGGAGDTQYF
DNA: TGTGCCAGTCTTAATAGCGGGGGGGCGGGAGATACGCAGTATTTT

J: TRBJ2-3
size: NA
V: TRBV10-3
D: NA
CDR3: CAISEASSTADTQYF
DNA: TGTGCCATCAGTGAGGCGTCCTCGACGGCAGATACGCAGTATTTT

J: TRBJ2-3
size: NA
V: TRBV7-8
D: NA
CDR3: CASSLATTDTQYF
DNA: TGTGCCAGCAGCTTAGCTACAACAGATACGCAGTATTTT

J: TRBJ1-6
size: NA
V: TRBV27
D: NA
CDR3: CASSRDSQRPAYNSPLHF
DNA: TGTGCCAGCAGTCGAGACAGCCAAAGGCCCGCGTATAATTCACCCCTCCACTTT

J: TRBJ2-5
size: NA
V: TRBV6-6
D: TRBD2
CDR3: CASSHLAGRYQETQYF
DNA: TGTGCCAGCAGTCACCTAGCGGGGAGGTACCAAGAGACCCAGTACTTC

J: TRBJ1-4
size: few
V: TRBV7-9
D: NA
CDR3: CASSLVAGDEKLFF
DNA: TGTGCCAGCAGCTTAGTTGCAGGGGATGAAAAACTGTTTTTT

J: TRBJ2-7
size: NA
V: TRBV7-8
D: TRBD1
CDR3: CASSLEGTGYYEQYF
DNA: TGTGCCAGCAGCTTAGAGGGGACAGGGTACTACGAGCAGTACTTC

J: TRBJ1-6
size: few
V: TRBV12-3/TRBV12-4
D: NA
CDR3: CASSYGTNNSPLHF
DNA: TGTGCCAGCAGTTACGGGACTAATAATTCACCCCTCCACTTT

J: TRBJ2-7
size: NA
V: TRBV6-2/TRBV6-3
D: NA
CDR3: CASSYAEGRVYEQYF
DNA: TGTGCCAGCAGTTACGCAGAGGGCAGAGTGTACGAGCAGTACTTC

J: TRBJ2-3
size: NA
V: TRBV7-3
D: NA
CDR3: CASSPQREQTQYF
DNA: TGTGCCAGCAGCCCCCAGAGGGAACAGACGCAGTATTTT

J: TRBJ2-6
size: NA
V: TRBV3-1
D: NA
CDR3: CASSQVAIPSSGANVLTF
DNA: TGTGCCAGCAGCCAAGTCGCCATCCCGAGCTCTGGGGCCAACGTCCTGACTTTC

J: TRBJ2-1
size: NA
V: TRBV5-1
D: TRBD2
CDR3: CASTLAGYYNEQFF
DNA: TGCGCCAGCACTCTAGCGGGGTACTACAATGAGCAGTTCTTC

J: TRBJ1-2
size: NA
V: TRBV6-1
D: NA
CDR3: CASSEGMVPANYGYTF
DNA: TGTGCCAGCAGCGAAGGGATGGTACCAGCTAACTATGGCTATACCTTC

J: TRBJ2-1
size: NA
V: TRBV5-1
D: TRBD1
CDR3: CASSFGTGFQNEQFF
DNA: TGCGCCAGCAGCTTTGGGACAGGGTTCCAAAATGAGCAGTTCTTC

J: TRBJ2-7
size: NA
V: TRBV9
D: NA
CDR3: CASSVGQVSSYEQYF
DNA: TGTGCCAGCAGCGTAGGCCAGGTGAGCTCCTACGAGCAGTACTTC

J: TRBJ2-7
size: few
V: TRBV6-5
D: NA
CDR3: CASSSETYEQYF
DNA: TGTGCCAGCAGTTCTGAGACCTACGAGCAGTACTTC

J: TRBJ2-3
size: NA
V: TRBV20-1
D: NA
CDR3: CSASPLTDTQYF
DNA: TGCAGTGCTAGTCCCCTCACAGATACGCAGTATTTT

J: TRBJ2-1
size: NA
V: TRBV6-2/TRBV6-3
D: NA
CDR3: CASSYPSDRDISFQEFF
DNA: TGTGCCAGCAGTTACCCTTCCGACCGGGACATCTCCTTTCAGGAGTTCTTC

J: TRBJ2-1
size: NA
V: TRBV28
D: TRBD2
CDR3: CASSQVAGEPYNEQFF
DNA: TGTGCCAGCAGTCAAGTAGCGGGGGAGCCTTACAATGAGCAGTTCTTC

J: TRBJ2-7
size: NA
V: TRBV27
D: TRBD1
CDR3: CASSFQGATYEQYF
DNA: TGTGCCAGCAGTTTCCAGGGGGCAACCTACGAGCAGTACTTC